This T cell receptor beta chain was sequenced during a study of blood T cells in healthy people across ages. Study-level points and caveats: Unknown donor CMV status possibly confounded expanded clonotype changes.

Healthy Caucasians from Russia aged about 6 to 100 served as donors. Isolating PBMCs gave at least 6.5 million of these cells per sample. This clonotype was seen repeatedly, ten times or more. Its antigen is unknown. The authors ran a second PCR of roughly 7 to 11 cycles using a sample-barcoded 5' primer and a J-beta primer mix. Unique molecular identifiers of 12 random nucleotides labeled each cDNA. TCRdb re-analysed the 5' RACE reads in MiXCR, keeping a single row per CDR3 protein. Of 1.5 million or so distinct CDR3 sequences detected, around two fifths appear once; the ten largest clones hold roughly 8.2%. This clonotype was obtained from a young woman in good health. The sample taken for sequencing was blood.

The CDR3 region has the DNA TGTGCCAGCTCAGCCCCCGGACCCCTTACGGGCTACACCTTC. Its protein is CASSAPGPLTGYTF. This chain links TRBV18 with TRBJ1-2, with no clear D. In germline, CDR1 is KGHSH, CDR2 LQKENI. The CDR3 is 14 residues long. The germline V and J ends were trimmed by 5 bases and 8 bases, with 18 bases remaining between them.